Following are 24 T cell receptor beta chains from one sample sequenced in a study of cytomegalovirus exposure and HLA in healthy donors. This PCR relied on a set of 60 Vbeta primers and 13 Jbeta primers. Assay used: immunoSEQ multiplex PCR; TCRdb lists only in-frame clones, some missing. The repertoire holds around 140,000 clones, with roughly 70% as singletons. The sequencing sample was made of PBMCs. The receptors derive from a man aged 25 to 40 in good health and CMV-seronegative.

This clone occurred a few times. This chain connects TRBV2 to TRBJ2-4, with 7 nucleotides matching TRBD1. Per germline, CDR1 SNHLY and CDR2 FYNNEI. V shed 3 bases and J 8 bases; nucleotides not matched to a gene: 7. CDR3 length: 14 residues. This CDR3 reads CASSDGQVTDIQYF. CDR3 DNA sequence: TGTGCCAGCAGTGATGGACAGGTTACGGACATTCAGTACTTC.

The rearrangement uses TRBV19 and TRBJ1-1; D is perhaps TRBD1 (6 bases). The V end was cut by 5 bases, the J end by 5 bases, with 15 bases between. CDR3 length equals 14 residues. Germline CDR1 is LNHDA and CDR2 is SQIVND (reference sequence). This CDR3 is CASSSGTLRTEAFF. In DNA, the CDR3 is TGTGCCAGTAGTTCCGGGACACTACGGACTGAAGCTTTCTTT.

A few counts support this clone. The V gene is TRBV28, the J gene TRBJ1-1; possibly TRBD1 for D (6 bases). V was pared by 2 bases and J by 3 bases, with 10 bases between. The CDR3 length is 14 residues. Germline V gives CDR1 MDHEN, CDR2 SYDVKM. CDR3 coding DNA: TGTGCCAGCAGTTTACCCACAGGGTACACTGAAGCTTTCTTT. The encoded protein is CASSLPTGYTEAFF. The full variable domain, in which reference TRBV28 and TRBJ1-1 provide the parts outside the CDR3, is DVKVTQSSRYLVKRTGEKVFLECVQDMDHENMFWYRQDPGLGLRLIYFSYDVKMKEKGDIPEGYSVSREKKERFSLILESASTNQTSMYLCASSLPTGYTEAFFGQGTRLTVV.

This chain connects TRBV5-6 to TRBJ2-7; maybe TRBD1 (5 bases). The ends were cut back, 1 base at V and 4 bases at J, with 12 bases in the middle. CDR1 and CDR2 from the germline V gene are SGHDT and YYEEEE. CDR3 length: 14 residues. The CDR3 DNA sequence: TGTGCCAGCAGCTTGCAGGGTATAGGGTACGAGCAGTACTTC. Translated, it gives CASSLQGIGYEQYF.

The CDR3 loop reads CATSRDWSAEAFF. The CDR3 DNA reads TGTGCCACCAGCAGAGATTGGAGTGCTGAAGCTTTCTTT. This chain uses TRBV15 with TRBJ1-1; D is ambiguous. Per germline, CDR1 LNHNV and CDR2 YYDKDF (reference sequence). This CDR3 contains 13 residues. Trimming left V 0 bases short and J 6 bases short, with 8 bases between.

This CDR3 is CASSDSPERMAGELFF. The CDR3 nucleotides are TGTGCCAGCAGTGACTCCCCCGAGAGGATGGCCGGGGAGCTGTTTTTT. This rearrangement joins TRBV28 to TRBJ2-2; D not resolved. The CDR3 has 16 amino acids. V lost 5 bases and J 6 bases, leaving 19 bases between the germline ends. CDR1 and CDR2 from the germline V gene are MDHEN and SYDVKM.

The rearrangement joins TRBV2 to TRBJ2-1; a weak D match, TRBD2 (7 bases). This CDR3 spans 17 amino acids. Germline V CDR1 and CDR2: SNHLY, FYNNEI. Trimming stripped 0 bases from V and 8 bases from J, with 20 bases between. In DNA, the CDR3 is TGTGCCAGCAGTGAAGCGCGGGGAGGGGGGCGTTGGGATGAGCAGTTCTTC. The encoded protein is CASSEARGGGRWDEQFF.

This clone occurred a few times. The chain has TRBV27 and TRBJ1-1; D possibly corresponds to TRBD1 (5 bases). V gave up 5 bases and J gave up 2 bases, with 27 bases separating them. Germline V gene sequence: CDR1 MNHEY, CDR2 SMNVEV (reference sequence). The CDR3 spans 19 residues. CDR3: CASSPILSQAAFINTEAFF. The CDR3 DNA reads as TGTGCCAGCAGTCCGATCCTATCACAGGCCGCCTTTATTAACACTGAAGCTTTCTTT.

The rearrangement links TRBV28 to TRBJ2-3, with TRBD1 as a possible D gene (6 bases). The germline CDR1 and CDR2 sequences are MDHEN and SYDVKM. V gave up 6 bases and J gave up 2 bases, with 9 bases separating them. This CDR3 contains 13 residues. CDR3 bases: TGTGCCAGCAGGTGGACAGTCACAGATACGCAGTATTTT. Translation gives CASRWTVTDTQYF. The whole variable domain, filled in from reference TRBV28 and TRBJ2-3, reads DVKVTQSSRYLVKRTGEKVFLECVQDMDHENMFWYRQDPGLGLRLIYFSYDVKMKEKGDIPEGYSVSREKKERFSLILESASTNQTSMYLCASRWTVTDTQYFGPGTRLTVL.

This rearrangement joins TRBV28 to TRBJ2-3, with TRBD2 matching 8 bases. CDR3 length: 16 amino acids. V was pared by 5 bases and J by 3 bases, with 10 bases of the junction left unmatched. Germline CDR1 MDHEN, CDR2 SYDVKM. CDR3 sequence reads: CASSPTGGGRTDTQYF. DNA of the CDR3: TGTGCCAGCAGTCCCACGGGGGGGGGCCGGACAGATACGCAGTATTTT.

This clone has just a few counts. The chain links TRBV28 to TRBJ1-2, with a tentative D call TRBD1 (5 bases). The CDR3 consists of 16 residues. The V end was cut by 9 bases, the J end by 5 bases, with 25 bases between. Germline CDR1 reads MDHEN; CDR2 reads SYDVKM. CDR3 nucleotide sequence: TGTGCCAGTCTTCCCTTCCCTGGGGCCGCCAATTATGGCTACACCTTC. Translating gives CASLPFPGAANYGYTF.

The chain uses TRBV7-3 and TRBJ2-1; 7 bases line up with TRBD2. The CDR3 is made up of 15 amino acids. CDR1 and CDR2 (germline): SGHTA, FQGTGA. V trimming: 2 bases; J trimming: 3 bases; junction bases outside the gene matches: 4. The CDR3 is CASSLSSGYYNEQFF. Written as DNA, the CDR3 is TGTGCCAGCAGCTTATCTAGCGGTTACTACAATGAGCAGTTCTTC.

This chain joins TRBV9 and TRBJ1-2, with 9 positions matching TRBD1. The length of the CDR3 is 16 residues. With V trimmed by 4 bases and J by 4 bases, 11 bases remained unmatched. CDR1 is SGDLS, CDR2 YYNGEE, per germline. The CDR3 coding sequence is TGTGCCAGCAGCCCCCGGGACAGGGAAATCGGCTATGGCTACACCTTC. The encoded protein is CASSPRDREIGYGYTF.

This chain uses TRBV14 with TRBJ2-1; TRBD2 is a possible D gene (5 bases). Germline V gives CDR1 SGHDN, CDR2 FVKESK. This CDR3 contains 13 residues. V gave up 5 bases and J gave up 14 bases, with 19 bases separating them. CDR3 loop: CASSYSPGMSEFF. For the CDR3, the DNA is TGTGCCAGCAGCTACAGTCCGGGGATGTCGGAGTTCTTC.

The rearrangement joins TRBV12-2 to TRBJ2-2; TRBD2 is the table's D call, not checked against the DNA. TRBV12-2 is a known pseudogene. This CDR3 contains 12 residues. The chain's CDR3 is CASRSDTGELFF. The CDR3 DNA reads TGTGCAAGTCGCTCCGACACCGGGGAGCTGTTTTTT.

This clone was observed a handful of times. The chain is built from TRBV10-3 and TRBJ2-1; 9 bases map to TRBD2. CDR1 is ENHRY, CDR2 SYGVKD, per germline. This CDR3 has 16 residues. V shed 0 bases, J shed 2 bases, and the junction held 2 bases outside the gene matches. The CDR3 DNA sequence: TGTGCCATCAGTGAGTCAGTAGCGGGAGCCTACAATGAGCAGTTCTTC. Translating it yields CAISESVAGAYNEQFF.

Only one count was recorded for this clone. This chain links TRBV5-4 with TRBJ2-5, with D maybe TRBD2 (5 bases). V gave up 1 base and J gave up 6 bases, with 13 bases separating them. This CDR3 spans 14 amino acids. CDR1 SGHNT and CDR2 YYREEE come from the germline V gene (reference sequence). The CDR3 DNA follows: TGTGCCAGCAGCTTGAGAGGGAATTTGAAGACCCAGTACTTC. As protein: CASSLRGNLKTQYF.

The chain has TRBV7-9 and TRBJ1-5; D is unresolved. There are 13 residues in the CDR3. V lost 1 base and J lost 7, with 8 bases in between. Germline lookup yields CDR1 SEHNR and CDR2 FQNEAQ (reference sequence). In nucleotides, the CDR3 is TGTGCCAGCAGCTTAGGCGGGGTGCAGCCCCAGCATTTT. Translation gives CASSLGGVQPQHF.

V and J are TRBV5-1 and TRBJ1-4; 7 bases map to TRBD1. V trimming: 2 bases; J trimming: 8 bases; junction bases outside the gene matches: 6. Germline loops: CDR1 SGHRS, CDR2 YFSETQ. CDR3 length: 14 amino acids. The CDR3 nucleotides read TGCGCCAGCAGCTTTACAGGGACAGACGAAAAACTGTTTTTT. It translates to CASSFTGTDEKLFF.

Only a few counts were recorded for this clone. The gene calls are TRBV5-4 and TRBJ1-1, with D perhaps matching TRBD1 (5 bases). The CDR3 covers 16 residues. Germline V lookup: CDR1 SGHNT, CDR2 YYREEE (reference sequence). Trimming pared 4 bases from V and 4 bases from J, leaving 20 bases between. CDR3 coding DNA: TGTGCCAGCAGCCCAGGAAGACAGTTGATGAGCACTGAAGCTTTCTTT. Its translation is CASSPGRQLMSTEAFF.

V is TRBV29-1 and J is TRBJ1-2; D not certain. This CDR3 spans 14 amino acids. Trimming took 7 bases from V and 2 from J, leaving 17 bases between them. The germline V gene encodes CDR1 SQVTM and CDR2 ANQGSEA. The CDR3 spells CSARDRAGNYGYTF. The CDR3, as DNA: TGCAGCGCCCGAGACCGAGCGGGGAACTATGGCTACACCTTC. Complete variable domain (other parts from reference TRBV29-1 and TRBJ1-2): SAVISQKPSRDICQRGTSLTIQCQVDSQVTMMFWYRQQPGQSLTLIATANQGSEATYESGFVIDKFPISRPNLTFSTLTVSNMSPEDSSIYLCSARDRAGNYGYTFGSGTRLTVV.

The V call is TRBV19, the J call TRBJ2-3; D is uncertain. The germline CDR1 and CDR2 sequences are LNHDA and SQIVND (reference sequence). CDR3 length equals 13 residues. V was clipped by 0 bases and J by 8 bases, with 9 bases between them. The CDR3 spells CASSIDLTGTQYF. The DNA for the CDR3 is TGTGCCAGTAGTATAGATCTCACGGGTACGCAGTATTTT.

This clone was detected only a few times. The chain employs TRBV27 and TRBJ2-3; 11 nucleotides agree with TRBD1. After removal of 7 bases from V and 7 bases from J, the junction contained 7 bases not matched to a gene. In germline, CDR1 is MNHEY, CDR2 SMNVEV (reference sequence). This CDR3 comprises 14 residues. CDR3 in amino acids: CASTPGQGVYTQYF. The CDR3 DNA reads TGTGCCAGCACTCCGGGACAGGGGGTTTATACGCAGTATTTT.

The chain has TRBV30 and TRBJ2-2; D might be TRBD2 (5 bases). V lost 0 bases, J lost 6 bases, and 14 bases lay in between. In germline, CDR1 is GTSNPN, CDR2 SVGIG (reference sequence). The CDR3 is 15 residues long. The CDR3 DNA reads as TGTGCCTGGAGTGTACTAGGGATTCTGGCCGGGGAGCTGTTTTTT. This sequence encodes CAWSVLGILAGELFF.